Shown below are 20 T cell receptor beta chains from a single sample sequenced in a study of T cell responses to AZD1222 COVID-19 vaccine (dated by TCRdb to the early 2020s). Reading the label with the study, this specimen's time point is: baseline before first vaccination. Preparation of the library involved the immunoSEQ multiplex PCR assay. TCRdb carries this immuneACCESS record with in-frame sequences only. Its versions omit some clonotypes, under half of them owing to an unresolved V gene in the studies checked, with the rest unexplained. This sample is represented by more than 150,000 clones; around 90% of them were singletons. The ten most abundant clones make up roughly 6% of the sample. Sequenced material: peripheral blood, taken on day 0 of AZD1222 vaccination. These receptors came from an adult in good health.

The V and J genes are TRBV7-2 and TRBJ1-2, with D maybe TRBD1 (6 bases). The V and J ends lost 4 bases and 0 bases respectively, with 12 bases between them. The V gene's germline CDR1 is SGHTA and CDR2 FQGNSA. The CDR3 consists of 15 residues. The CDR3 here is CASSSTGFPNYGYTF. CDR3 in DNA: TGTGCCAGCAGCTCGACAGGCTTTCCTAACTATGGCTACACCTTC.

The chain employs TRBV3-1 (or the pseudogene TRBV3-2) and TRBJ1-2; D call uncertain. Per the germline V gene, CDR1 is LGHDT and CDR2 is YNNKEL (reference sequence). Trimming shortened V by 1 base and J by 5 bases, and 11 bases separated the two germline ends. The CDR3 has 14 amino acids. CDR3 protein: CASSQGVGAYGYTF. CDR3 nucleotides: TGTGCCAGCAGCCAAGGGGTGGGAGCTTATGGCTACACCTTC.

V usage is TRBV6-6 and J usage is TRBJ1-5; no reliable D call. Between the trimmed V and J ends, which lost 1 base and 3 bases, there was a span of 13 bases. Per the germline V gene, CDR1 is MNHNY and CDR2 is SVGAGI (reference sequence). This CDR3 has 16 amino acids. The CDR3 region has the DNA TGTGCCAGCAGTTACTTAGCCCAGGAGATCAATCAGCCCCAGCATTTT. It yields the protein CASSYLAQEINQPQHF.

This chain connects TRBV19 to TRBJ1-4; D is ambiguous. The CDR3 is 14 amino acids. Germline loops: CDR1 LNHDA, CDR2 SQIVND (reference sequence). V lost 5 bases and J 5 bases, leaving 12 bases between the germline ends. The CDR3 here is CASSHASVNEKLFF. The CDR3 DNA reads as TGTGCCAGTAGTCATGCCAGCGTAAATGAAAAACTGTTTTTT.

The chain carries TRBV6-2 or TRBV6-3 and TRBJ2-2; 7 bases are a match to TRBD2. The CDR3 extends over 15 amino acids. Germline loops: CDR1 MNHEY, CDR2 SVGEGT. The V segment lost 2 bases and the J segment 6 bases; nucleotides outside the gene matches: 6. This chain's CDR3 is CASSYVPGGSGELFF. The CDR3, as DNA: TGTGCCAGCAGTTACGTCCCCGGGGGGTCCGGGGAGCTGTTTTTT.

The chain joins TRBV28 to TRBJ2-7, with D perhaps given as TRBD1 or TRBD2 (6 bases each). Trimming took 8 bases from V and 5 from J, leaving 13 bases between them. Per germline, CDR1 MDHEN and CDR2 SYDVKM. The CDR3 is 12 amino acids. CDR3 nucleotides: TGTGCCAGCCGGGGGCTAGGCGACGAGCAGTACTTC. This sequence encodes CASRGLGDEQYF. Full variable domain (remainder filled in from reference TRBV28 and TRBJ2-7): DVKVTQSSRYLVKRTGEKVFLECVQDMDHENMFWYRQDPGLGLRLIYFSYDVKMKEKGDIPEGYSVSREKKERFSLILESASTNQTSMYLCASRGLGDEQYFGPGTRLTVT.

Concerning this clone itself: The junction and the germline gene differ at one end; a read error may be behind it. This sequence joins TRBV28 and TRBJ1-5; maybe TRBD1 (5 bases). The CDR3 covers 14 residues. In germline, CDR1 is MDHEN, CDR2 SYDVKM. The CDR3, as DNA: TGTGCCAGCAGTCTATGGGACCCCAATCAGCCCCAGCATTTT. Translation: CASSLWDPNQPQHF.

This clone has only a few counts. The gene calls are TRBV20-1 and TRBJ2-1, with D tentatively TRBD2 (5 bases). The CDR3 is 11 amino acids. Between the trimmed V and J ends, which lost 5 bases and 4 bases, there was a span of 6 bases. Per the germline V gene, CDR1 is DFQATT and CDR2 is SNEGSKA (reference sequence). In nucleotides, the CDR3 is TGCAGTGCTCGGGGTTACAATGAGCAGTTCTTC. Its translation: CSARGYNEQFF.

The chain links TRBV6-1 to TRBJ2-6, with TRBD1 matching over 10 bases. Per germline, CDR1 MNHNS and CDR2 SASEGT. The ends lost 0 bases at V and 4 bases at J; junction bases unmatched: 6. There are 18 residues in the CDR3. The CDR3 DNA follows: TGTGCCAGCAGTGAAGCAAGACAGGGGGCGTCGGGGGCCAACGTCCTGACTTTC. This gives the protein CASSEARQGASGANVLTF.

This chain uses TRBV5-6 with TRBJ2-1; 9 bases fit TRBD1. V trimming: 3 bases; J trimming: 3 bases; junction bases outside the gene matches: 4. The germline CDR1 and CDR2 sequences are SGHDT and YYEEEE. The length of the CDR3 is 15 residues. This CDR3 is CASSSRDRDYNEQFF. The DNA for the CDR3 is TGTGCCAGCAGCTCCCGGGACAGGGACTACAATGAGCAGTTCTTC. Based on the CDR3 plus reference TRBV5-6 and TRBJ2-1, the full variable domain is DAGVTQSPTHLIKTRGQQVTLRCSPKSGHDTVSWYQQALGQGPQFIFQYYEEEERQRGNFPDRFSGHQFPNYSSELNVNALLLGDSALYLCASSSRDRDYNEQFFGPGTRLTVL.

This chain joins TRBV24-1 and TRBJ2-1; 11 nucleotides agree with TRBD2. With V trimmed by 3 bases and J by 8 bases, 8 bases remained unmatched. The CDR3 spans 16 residues. CDR1 is KGHDR and CDR2 is SFDVKD in the germline V gene. This CDR3 is CATSDGASGRSHEQFF. The CDR3, as DNA: TGTGCCACCAGTGATGGGGCTAGCGGGAGGAGCCATGAGCAGTTCTTC.

This chain joins TRBV6-5 and TRBJ1-5; no clear D gene. Germline assignment: CDR1 MNHEY and CDR2 SVGAGI. V lost 7 bases and J 2 bases, leaving 15 bases between the germline ends. CDR3 length: 15 amino acids. The CDR3 loop is CASTQSVDGNQPQHF. DNA of the CDR3: TGTGCCAGCACCCAATCGGTGGACGGCAATCAGCCCCAGCATTTT.

V is TRBV2 and J is TRBJ1-4; D call uncertain. The CDR3 length is 15 residues. Trimming removed 4 bases at V and 5 bases at J, with 14 bases between. Per the germline V gene, CDR1 is SNHLY and CDR2 is FYNNEI. CDR3 bases: TGTGCCAGCAGTGTACAGCGAGCTACGAATGAAAAACTGTTTTTT. This sequence encodes CASSVQRATNEKLFF.

The V gene is TRBV5-6, the J gene TRBJ2-3; D might be TRBD2 (5 bases). Trimming removed 0 bases at V and 7 bases at J, with 9 bases between. The CDR3 extends over 13 amino acids. Germline values: CDR1 SGHDT, CDR2 YYEEEE. The chain's CDR3 is CASSLERGYTQYF. The CDR3 region has the DNA TGTGCCAGCAGCTTGGAACGGGGATATACGCAGTATTTT.

V is TRBV7-9 and J is TRBJ2-3; D is possibly TRBD1 (5 bases). This CDR3 region has 11 residues. Deletions cut 6 bases from V and 8 bases from J, with 9 bases between. CDR1 SEHNR and CDR2 FQNEAQ come from the germline V gene (reference sequence). CDR3 sequence (DNA): TGTGCCAGCAGACAGCAGGGTACGCAGTATTTT. It yields the protein CASRQQGTQYF.

This chain links TRBV2 with TRBJ1-4; 8 bases agree with TRBD1. This CDR3 is 14 amino acids long. Trimming removed 5 bases from V and 12 bases from J; junction bases left unmatched: 11. CDR1 is SNHLY and CDR2 is FYNNEI in the germline V gene. The CDR3 here is CASSPRTGGAELFF. The CDR3 region has the DNA TGTGCCAGCAGTCCTCGAACAGGGGGGGCGGAACTGTTTTTT. The complete variable domain, with remaining parts taken from reference TRBV2 and TRBJ1-4, reads EPEVTQTPSHQVTQMGQEVILRCVPISNHLYFYWYRQILGQKVEFLVSFYNNEISEKSEIFDDQFSVERPDGSNFTLKIRSTKLEDSAMYFCASSPRTGGAELFFGSGTQLSVL.

The chain recombines TRBV7-2 with TRBJ2-1, with 9 bases matching TRBD1. CDR1 SGHTA and CDR2 FQGNSA come from the germline V gene. V was pared by 2 bases and J by 6 bases, with 8 bases of the junction left unmatched. CDR3 size: 16 residues. The CDR3 bases are TGTGCCAGCAGCTTATATTGGACAGGGGCCGGCAATGAGCAGTTCTTC. This sequence encodes CASSLYWTGAGNEQFF.

V usage is TRBV5-5 and J usage is TRBJ2-1; D is undetermined. Germline lookup yields CDR1 SGHKS and CDR2 YYEKEE (reference sequence). This CDR3 region has 11 residues. V shed 4 bases and J shed 9 bases, with 8 bases lying between them. CDR3 region: CASSRPAEQFF. CDR3 nucleotide sequence: TGTGCCAGCAGCCGCCCGGCTGAGCAGTTCTTC.

The chain is built from TRBV19 and TRBJ2-2; D call uncertain. The germline CDR1 and CDR2 sequences are LNHDA and SQIVND (reference sequence). The V end was cut by 4 bases, the J end by 5 bases, with 5 bases between. This CDR3 region has 12 residues. The CDR3 DNA follows: TGTGCCAGTAGTACGCAGACCGGGGAGCTGTTTTTT. Translated, it gives CASSTQTGELFF.

Of note for this clone: At one of its ends the junction is not consistent with the germline gene, which may arise from a read error. Within the sample, other DNA sequences also encode this same CDR3. This chain uses TRBV19 with TRBJ2-7, with D hard to call. The CDR3 sequence is 14 residues long. Germline assignment: CDR1 LNHDA and CDR2 SQIVND (reference sequence). The DNA of the CDR3 is TGTGCCAGTGCACCGGGCCCACACTCCTATGAGCAGTACTTC. Translation gives CASAPGPHSYEQYF.